These 6 T cell receptor beta chains were sequenced from one sample in a study of OX40 agonist ivuxolimab in advanced cancers. The protocol was immunoSEQ multiplex PCR, while the TCRdb copy is restricted to in-frame clones and leaves out a portion. The sample carries tens of thousands of clones, roughly nine tenths recorded once. The input for sequencing was CD4+ or CD8+ T cells sorted from blood, taken in a trial of the OX40 agonist ivuxolimab. The receptors were sampled from an adult with an advanced solid tumor such as melanoma, head and neck, liver or kidney cancer.

This chain links TRBV6-1 with TRBJ2-7; no clear D. CDR1 is MNHNS, CDR2 SASEGT, per germline. There are 11 residues in the CDR3. V lost 3 bases and J lost 3, with 3 bases in between. The CDR3 here is CASSEGYEQYF. The CDR3 DNA is TGTGCCAGCAGTGAGGGCTACGAGCAGTACTTC.

The V call is TRBV7-2, the J call TRBJ2-1; TRBD2 matches 11 bases. Germline CDR1 SGHTA, CDR2 FQGNSA. CDR3 length: 15 residues. The trim removed 5 bases at V and 9 bases at J, leaving 9 bases unmatched. The CDR3: CASSPHSGGAIEQFF. In DNA, the CDR3 is TGTGCCAGCAGCCCCCATAGCGGGGGGGCCATTGAGCAGTTCTTC.

V usage is TRBV6-6 and J usage is TRBJ1-2; D is uncertain. The germline CDR1 and CDR2 sequences are MNHNY and SVGAGI (reference sequence). The germline V and J ends were trimmed by 7 bases and 9 bases, with 12 bases remaining between them. The CDR3 covers 11 residues. The DNA of the CDR3 is TGTGCCAGCACGGAGGGCGGGAGCTACACCTTC. The encoded protein is CASTEGGSYTF.

This chain links TRBV15 with TRBJ2-7, with 7 positions matching TRBD2. Germline CDR1 LNHNV, CDR2 YYDKDF (reference sequence). After removal of 3 bases from V and 1 base from J, the junction contained 6 bases not matched to a gene. The CDR3 length is 15 residues. The CDR3 sequence is CATSSSRGESYEQYF. CDR3 bases: TGTGCCACCAGCAGTAGCCGGGGGGAGTCCTACGAGCAGTACTTC.

Comment on this clone: Sequence at one end of the junction differs from germline and may be a read error. Other nucleotide sequences in the sample specify the same CDR3. This chain connects TRBV7-9 to TRBJ2-5; TRBD2 matches at 11 bases. The CDR3 runs to 14 residues. Germline V CDR1 and CDR2: SEHNR, FQNEAQ (reference sequence). The CDR3 spells CASSLAGGWETQYF. The CDR3 DNA follows: TGTGCCAGCAGCCTAGCGGGGGGATGGGAGACCCAGTACTTC. Variable domain in full (rest from reference TRBV7-9 and TRBJ2-5): DTGVSQNPRHKITKRGQNVTFRCDPISEHNRLYWYRQTLGQGPEFLTYFQNEAQLEKSRLLSDRFSAERPKGSFSTLEIQRTEQGDSAMYLCASSLAGGWETQYFGPGTRLLVL.

The chain has TRBV7-9 and TRBJ2-2; possibly TRBD2 for D (6 bases). CDR1 is SEHNR, CDR2 FQNEAQ, per germline (reference sequence). CDR3 length: 18 residues. V lost 1 base to trimming and J lost 1 base, with 16 bases between them. In DNA form, the CDR3 reads TGTGCCAGCAGCTTAGGCGGGGCGGGGCCTCTGAACACCGGGGAGCTGTTTTTT. Amino acids: CASSLGGAGPLNTGELFF. Using reference TRBV7-9 and TRBJ2-2 for the parts outside the CDR3, the full variable domain is DTGVSQNPRHKITKRGQNVTFRCDPISEHNRLYWYRQTLGQGPEFLTYFQNEAQLEKSRLLSDRFSAERPKGSFSTLEIQRTEQGDSAMYLCASSLGGAGPLNTGELFFGEGSRLTVL.